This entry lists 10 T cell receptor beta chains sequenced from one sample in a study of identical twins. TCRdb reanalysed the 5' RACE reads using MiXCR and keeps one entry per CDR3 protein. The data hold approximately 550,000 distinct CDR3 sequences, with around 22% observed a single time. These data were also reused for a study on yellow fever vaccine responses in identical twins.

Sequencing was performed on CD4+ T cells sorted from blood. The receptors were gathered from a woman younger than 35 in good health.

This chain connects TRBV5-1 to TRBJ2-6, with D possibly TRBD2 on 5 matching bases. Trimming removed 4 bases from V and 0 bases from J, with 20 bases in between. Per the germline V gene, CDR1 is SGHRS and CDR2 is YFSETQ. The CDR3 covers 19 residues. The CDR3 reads CASSDGVKSAPSGANVLTF. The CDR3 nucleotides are TGCGCCAGCAGCGACGGGGTAAAGAGCGCTCCCTCTGGGGCCAACGTCCTGACTTTC.

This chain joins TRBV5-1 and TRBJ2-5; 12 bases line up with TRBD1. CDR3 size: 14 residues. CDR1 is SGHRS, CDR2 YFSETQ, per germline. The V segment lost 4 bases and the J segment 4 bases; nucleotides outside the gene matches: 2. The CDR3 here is CASSGTGGLETQYF. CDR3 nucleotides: TGCGCCAGCAGCGGGACAGGGGGCTTAGAGACCCAGTACTTC.

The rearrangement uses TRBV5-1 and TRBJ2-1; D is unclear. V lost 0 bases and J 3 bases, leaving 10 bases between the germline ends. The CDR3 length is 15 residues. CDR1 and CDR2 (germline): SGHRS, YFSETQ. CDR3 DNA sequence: TGCGCCAGCAGCTTGGACGTGGTTAGCTACAATGAGCAGTTCTTC. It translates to CASSLDVVSYNEQFF.

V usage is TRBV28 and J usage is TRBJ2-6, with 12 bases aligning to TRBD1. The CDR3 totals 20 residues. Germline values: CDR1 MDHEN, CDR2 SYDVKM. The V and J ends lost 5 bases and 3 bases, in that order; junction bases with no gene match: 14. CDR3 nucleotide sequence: TGTGCCAGCAGTCGAATCGCCCCGGGACAGGGGGCGTATGGGGCCAACGTCCTGACTTTC. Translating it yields CASSRIAPGQGAYGANVLTF.

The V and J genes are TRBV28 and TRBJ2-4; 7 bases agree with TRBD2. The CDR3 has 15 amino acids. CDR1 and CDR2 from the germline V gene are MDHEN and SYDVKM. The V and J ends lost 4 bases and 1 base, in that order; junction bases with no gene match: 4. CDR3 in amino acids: CASSSGGGAKNIQYF. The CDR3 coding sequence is TGTGCCAGCAGTTCGGGAGGCGGGGCCAAAAACATTCAGTACTTC.

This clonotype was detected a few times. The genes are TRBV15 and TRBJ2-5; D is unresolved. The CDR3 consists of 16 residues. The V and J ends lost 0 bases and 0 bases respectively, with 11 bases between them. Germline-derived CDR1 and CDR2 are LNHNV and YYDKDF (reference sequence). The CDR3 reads CATSRDLVGNQETQYF. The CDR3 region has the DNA TGTGCCACCAGCAGAGATCTTGTGGGAAACCAAGAGACCCAGTACTTC. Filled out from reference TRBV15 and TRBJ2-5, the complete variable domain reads DAMVIQNPRYQVTQFGKPVTLSCSQTLNHNVMYWYQQKSSQAPKLLFHYYDKDFNNEADTPDNFQSRRPNTSFCFLDIRSPGLGDTAMYLCATSRDLVGNQETQYFGPGTRLLVL.

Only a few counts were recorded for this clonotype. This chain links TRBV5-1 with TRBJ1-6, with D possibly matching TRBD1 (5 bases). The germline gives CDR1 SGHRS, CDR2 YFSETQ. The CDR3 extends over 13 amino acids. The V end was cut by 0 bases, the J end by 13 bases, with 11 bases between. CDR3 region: CASSLVPGEPLHF. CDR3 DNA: TGCGCCAGCAGCTTGGTTCCGGGGGAGCCCCTCCACTTT.

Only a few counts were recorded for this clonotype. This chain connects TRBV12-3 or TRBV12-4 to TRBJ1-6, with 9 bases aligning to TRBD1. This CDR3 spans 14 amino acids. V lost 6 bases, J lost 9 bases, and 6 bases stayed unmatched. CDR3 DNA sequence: TGTGCCAGCAGCCGGGACAGGGTTGTTTCACCCCTCCACTTT. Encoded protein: CASSRDRVVSPLHF.

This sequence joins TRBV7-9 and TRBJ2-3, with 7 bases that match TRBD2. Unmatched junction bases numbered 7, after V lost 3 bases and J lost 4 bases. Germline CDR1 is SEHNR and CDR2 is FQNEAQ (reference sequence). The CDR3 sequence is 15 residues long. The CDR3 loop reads CASSLGGTSADTQYF. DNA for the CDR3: TGTGCCAGCAGCTTGGGCGGTACTAGCGCAGATACGCAGTATTTT. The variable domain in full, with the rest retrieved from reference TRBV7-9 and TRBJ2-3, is DTGVSQNPRHKITKRGQNVTFRCDPISEHNRLYWYRQTLGQGPEFLTYFQNEAQLEKSRLLSDRFSAERPKGSFSTLEIQRTEQGDSAMYLCASSLGGTSADTQYFGPGTRLTVL.

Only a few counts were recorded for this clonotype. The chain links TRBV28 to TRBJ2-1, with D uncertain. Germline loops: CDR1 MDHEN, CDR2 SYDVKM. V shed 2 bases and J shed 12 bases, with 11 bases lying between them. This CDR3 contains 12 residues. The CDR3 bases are TGTGCCAGCAGTTTACAGTTGATTGGGCAGTTCTTC. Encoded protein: CASSLQLIGQFF.